A selection of T cell receptor beta chains follows, all from one sample in a study of post-analysis software for immune sequencing data. TCRdb itself ran the PCR reads through MiXCR, one entry per CDR3 protein. This sample has about 500,000 distinct CDR3 sequences, with nearly 45% found just once. Sequencing was performed on blood. These receptors were obtained from a girl aged 10-17 years with multiple sclerosis. CDR3s include the opening cysteine and the closing phenylalanine or tryptophan. The D gene is left open where the match is weak. Clone size is given for some rows only: seen once, a few or many times, or a class if the clone is expanded.

V: TRBV11-3
size: NA
J: TRBJ2-1
D: TRBD1
DNA: TGTGCCAGCAGCGAACGGGACAGGGCCTACAATGAGCAGTTCTTC
CDR3: CASSERDRAYNEQFF

V: TRBV4-3
size: NA
J: TRBJ2-1
D: TRBD1
DNA: TGCGCCAGCAGCCAAGATGGGACAGGGGGATACAATGAGCAGTTCTTC
CDR3: CASSQDGTGGYNEQFF

V: TRBV20-1
size: few
J: TRBJ2-1
D: NA
DNA: TGCAGTGCTAGAGCGTCCAGCGGCCCGTTTGAGCAGTTCTTC
CDR3: CSARASSGPFEQFF

V: TRBV11-2
size: NA
J: TRBJ1-1
D: NA
DNA: TGTGCCAGCAGCTCCCAACAGGGACCAGGGAGCACTGAAGCTTTCTTT
CDR3: CASSSQQGPGSTEAFF

V: TRBV27
size: few
J: TRBJ2-5
D: NA
DNA: TGTGCCAGCAGTTTATCGGTGGGAGAGACCCAGTACTTC
CDR3: CASSLSVGETQYF

V: TRBV7-2
size: few
J: TRBJ2-5
D: TRBD1
DNA: TGTGCCAGCAGCTTAGGTGGACAGGGGACCCAGTACTTC
CDR3: CASSLGGQGTQYF

V: TRBV20-1
size: few
J: TRBJ2-7
D: TRBD2
DNA: TGCAGTGCTAGAGTCCCAGCGGGAGATTGGGGCGAGCAGTACTTC
CDR3: CSARVPAGDWGEQYF

V: TRBV11-2
size: once
J: TRBJ2-5
D: NA
DNA: TGTGCCAGCAGCTTGGGACATTTCAGTGAGACCCAGTACTTC
CDR3: CASSLGHFSETQYF

V: TRBV20-1
size: NA
J: TRBJ1-1
D: NA
DNA: TGCAGTGCTAGTAACCAGCAGACAGCGAACACTGAAGCTTTCTTT
CDR3: CSASNQQTANTEAFF

V: TRBV18
size: NA
J: TRBJ1-2
D: NA
DNA: TGTGCCAGCTCACCCGAGACACCTCCGACGGGCTACACCTTC
CDR3: CASSPETPPTGYTF

V: TRBV29-1
size: few
J: TRBJ1-1
D: TRBD1
DNA: TGCAGCGTTGCGGGACAGAGGAACACTGAAGCTTTCTTT
CDR3: CSVAGQRNTEAFF

V: TRBV27
size: few
J: TRBJ2-1
D: TRBD2
DNA: TGTGCCAGCCCCACCGGGACTAGCGGTAACAATGAGCAGTTCTTC
CDR3: CASPTGTSGNNEQFF

V: TRBV5-1
size: NA
J: TRBJ2-3
D: NA
DNA: TGCGCCAGCAGCTTGGCATTACCCGGCACAGATACGCAGTATTTT
CDR3: CASSLALPGTDTQYF

V: TRBV7-3
size: few
J: TRBJ2-7
D: NA
DNA: TGTGCCAGCAGCTCTACACCGGACGGCTCCTACGAGCAGTACTTC
CDR3: CASSSTPDGSYEQYF

V: TRBV29-1
size: NA
J: TRBJ2-3
D: NA
DNA: TGCAGCGTTCAACTAGGGAATACGCAGTATTTT
CDR3: CSVQLGNTQYF

V: TRBV20-1
size: NA
J: TRBJ2-3
D: TRBD2
DNA: TGCAGTGCTAGGTGGCGGGAGTCAGATACGCAGTATTTT
CDR3: CSARWRESDTQYF

V: TRBV7-3
size: NA
J: TRBJ2-1
D: TRBD2
DNA: TGTGCCAGCAGCCATCCTAGGGCTAGCGGGGGAGTTGGCTCCTACAATGAGCAGTTCTTC
CDR3: CASSHPRASGGVGSYNEQFF

V: TRBV7-2
size: NA
J: TRBJ2-1
D: NA
DNA: TGTGCCAGCAGCTTAGCGAACAGAAATGAGCAGTTCTTC
CDR3: CASSLANRNEQFF

V: TRBV29-1
size: NA
J: TRBJ1-2
D: TRBD1
DNA: TGCAGCGGCCTGACAGGGGGCAAGAACTATGGCTACACCTTC
CDR3: CSGLTGGKNYGYTF

V: TRBV29-1
size: few
J: TRBJ2-7
D: NA
DNA: TGCAGCGTTGAAGGTCAGGGGGGGTCAGATCAGTACTTC
CDR3: CSVEGQGGSDQYF

V: TRBV7-6
size: few
J: TRBJ2-5
D: NA
DNA: TGTGCCAGCAGCCAGCAAGAAAGGGAGACCCAGTACTTC
CDR3: CASSQQERETQYF

V: TRBV28
size: NA
J: TRBJ2-4
D: NA
DNA: TGTGCCATCCAAGGATCCCACATTCAGTACTTC
CDR3: CAIQGSHIQYF

V: TRBV11-2
size: NA
J: TRBJ2-7
D: TRBD2
DNA: TGTGCCAGCAGTTTTTACTCGGGGGGCTACGAGCAGTACTTC
CDR3: CASSFYSGGYEQYF

V: TRBV10-3
size: NA
J: TRBJ2-1
D: TRBD1
DNA: TGTGCCATCATGGGGGACAGGACAAAGGAGCAGTTCTTC
CDR3: CAIMGDRTKEQFF

V: TRBV2
size: NA
J: TRBJ2-7
D: TRBD1
DNA: TGTGCCAGCTTCCAGGACAGGGGTTCCGAGCAGTACTTC
CDR3: CASFQDRGSEQYF

V: TRBV6-5
size: NA
J: TRBJ2-3
D: TRBD1
DNA: TGTGCCAGCAGCCCCCGGGACAGGGGCACGCAGTATTTT
CDR3: CASSPRDRGTQYF

V: TRBV12-3/TRBV12-4
size: NA
J: TRBJ2-5
D: NA
DNA: TGTGCCAGCAGGTTAATCAACCGCGAGACCCAGTACTTC
CDR3: CASRLINRETQYF

V: TRBV20-1
size: few
J: TRBJ1-1
D: NA
DNA: TGCAGTGCTAGAGATACCAGGGCTATCACTGAAGCTTTCTTT
CDR3: CSARDTRAITEAFF

V: TRBV18
size: once
J: TRBJ2-7
D: NA
DNA: TGTGCCAGCTCACGAAAAACAGGGATCGGCTACGAGCAGTACTTC
CDR3: CASSRKTGIGYEQYF

V: TRBV13
size: NA
J: TRBJ2-7
D: NA
DNA: TGTGCCAGCAGCTTCAGCCCGGGTCCCTACGAGCAGTACTTC
CDR3: CASSFSPGPYEQYF

V: TRBV12-3/TRBV12-4
size: NA
J: TRBJ1-4
D: NA
DNA: TGTGCCAGCAGTTTAAGGCGGGGGCAAGGGGAAAAACTGTTTTTT
CDR3: CASSLRRGQGEKLFF

V: TRBV5-5
size: few
J: TRBJ2-1
D: TRBD1
DNA: TGTGCCAGCAGCTTTACCGACAGGGGATCCTACAATGAGCAGTTCTTC
CDR3: CASSFTDRGSYNEQFF

V: TRBV5-1
size: NA
J: TRBJ2-7
D: NA
DNA: TGCGCCAGCAGCTTGTCGGTTGAGTCCTACGAGCAGTACTTC
CDR3: CASSLSVESYEQYF

V: TRBV20-1
size: NA
J: TRBJ2-1
D: NA
DNA: TGCAGTGCTTTCCGAAACTGGAATGAGCAGTTCTTC
CDR3: CSAFRNWNEQFF

V: TRBV27
size: NA
J: TRBJ1-4
D: NA
DNA: TGTGCCAGCAGTTTGGGGGAGACAGGACTCAATGAAAAACTGTTTTTT
CDR3: CASSLGETGLNEKLFF

V: TRBV28
size: NA
J: TRBJ2-3
D: NA
DNA: TGTGCCAGCAGTGAACCGCCGGGGAAGACAGATACGCAGTATTTT
CDR3: CASSEPPGKTDTQYF

V: TRBV6-5
size: few
J: TRBJ2-6
D: NA
DNA: TGTGCCAGCATCGGGTTATCTGGGGCCAACGTCCTGACTTTT
CDR3: CASIGLSGANVLTF

V: TRBV15
size: NA
J: TRBJ2-7
D: TRBD1
DNA: TGTGCCACCAGCAGAGCCGCAGGGGGCTACGAGCAGTACTTC
CDR3: CATSRAAGGYEQYF

V: TRBV27
size: few
J: TRBJ2-1
D: TRBD2
DNA: TGTGCCAGCAGTCCCGGACTAGCGGGTACGAATGAGCAGTTCTTC
CDR3: CASSPGLAGTNEQFF

V: TRBV29-1
size: few
J: TRBJ2-1
D: NA
DNA: TGCAGCGTACGATCGACTGGTTACAATGAGCAGTTCTTC
CDR3: CSVRSTGYNEQFF

V: TRBV18
size: NA
J: TRBJ2-7
D: NA
DNA: TGTGCCAGCTCACCACCGTTGGCGTCGCGGGGAACAGTGAGGGAGCAGTACTTC
CDR3: CASSPPLASRGTVREQYF

V: TRBV7-2
size: few
J: TRBJ2-1
D: TRBD2
DNA: TGTGCCAGCAGCTTAGCACTAGCGGGAGGCATTTACAATGAGCAGTTCTTC
CDR3: CASSLALAGGIYNEQFF

V: TRBV7-9
size: NA
J: TRBJ2-3
D: NA
DNA: TGTGCCAGCAGCTCATCCGGGACGTGGAGCACAGATACGCAGTATTTT
CDR3: CASSSSGTWSTDTQYF

V: TRBV7-9
size: once
J: TRBJ2-5
D: TRBD2
DNA: TGTGCCAGCACTCCCTACAGCGGGGCTTACAATGAGCAGTACTTC
CDR3: CASTPYSGAYNEQYF

V: TRBV3-1
size: NA
J: TRBJ1-1
D: NA
DNA: TGTGCCAGCAGTACTACCACAGGGTTATTGGCTTTCTTT
CDR3: CASSTTTGLLAFF

V: TRBV6-1
size: NA
J: TRBJ2-5
D: TRBD1
DNA: TGTGCCAGCATGCGGACAGGAGTCGGGACCCAGTACTTC
CDR3: CASMRTGVGTQYF

V: TRBV7-6
size: NA
J: TRBJ2-5
D: TRBD1
DNA: TGTGCCAGCAGCTTTACCTCCAGGGGGCTAGAGACCCAGTACTTC
CDR3: CASSFTSRGLETQYF

V: TRBV28
size: NA
J: TRBJ2-7
D: NA
DNA: TGTGCCAGCAGATTCCCTTCCTACGAGCAGTACTTC
CDR3: CASRFPSYEQYF

V: TRBV20-1
size: NA
J: TRBJ2-7
D: TRBD1
DNA: TGCAGTGCTAGGGGACAGTTTACTTACGAGCAGTACTTC
CDR3: CSARGQFTYEQYF